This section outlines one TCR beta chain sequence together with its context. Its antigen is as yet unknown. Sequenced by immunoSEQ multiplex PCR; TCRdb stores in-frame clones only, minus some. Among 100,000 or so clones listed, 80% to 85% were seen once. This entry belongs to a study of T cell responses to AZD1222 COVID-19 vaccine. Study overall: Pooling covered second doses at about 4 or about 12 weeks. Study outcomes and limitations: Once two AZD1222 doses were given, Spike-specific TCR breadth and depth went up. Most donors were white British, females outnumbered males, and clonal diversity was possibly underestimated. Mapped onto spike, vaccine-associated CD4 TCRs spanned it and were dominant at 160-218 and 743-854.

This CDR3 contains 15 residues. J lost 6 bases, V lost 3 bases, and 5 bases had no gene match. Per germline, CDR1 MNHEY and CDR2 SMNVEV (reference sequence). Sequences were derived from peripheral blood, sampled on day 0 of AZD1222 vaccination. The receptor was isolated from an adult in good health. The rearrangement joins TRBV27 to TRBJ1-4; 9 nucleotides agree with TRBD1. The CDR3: CASSFTTGGYEKLFF. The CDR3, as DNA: TGTGCCAGCAGTTTCACGACAGGGGGATATGAAAAACTGTTTTTT.